The text below deals with one T cell receptor beta chain. The antigen is undetermined. This sample stems from a study of molecular identifiers for immune sequencing clone quantification. Bulk libraries came from a prior protocol with listed TCR primers. Using its own MiXCR run on the PCR reads, TCRdb lists one record per CDR3 protein. This table has 90,000 or so distinct CDR3 sequences, 20% to 30% appearing once. General study points: Spiked Jurkat TCR RNA equal to one cell could reportedly be picked out among 900,000 to 1,000,000 naive cells. Whereas clones above 20 RNA copies held under 1% of naive-cell molecules, they held over 98% of effector molecules.

After removal of 6 bases from V and 4 bases from J, the junction contained 10 bases not matched to a gene. Looked up from germline, CDR1 is SGHTA and CDR2 is FQGNSA. The CDR3 runs 15 residues. A CD8+CD4-CCR7+CD45RA+ phenotype served as the sorting definition for naive CD8 T cells. The specimen was naive CD8+ T cells from blood, with Jurkat cell RNA spiked in. The subset was: FACS-sorted CD8+CD4-CCR7+CD45RA+ naive T cells. This TCR was sampled from a human donor in good health. Some libraries in this study had Jurkat cell RNA spiked in. The rearrangement uses TRBV7-2 and TRBJ2-7; 9 nucleotides match TRBD1. This chain's CDR3 is CASSQLQGAGYEQYF. CDR3 bases: TGTGCCAGCAGTCAATTACAGGGGGCAGGGTACGAGCAGTACTTC.